This T cell receptor beta chain was sequenced during a study of blood T cell repertoires in COVID-19. Study-wide background: T cells, B-cell-depleted T cells, or PBMCs provided the cDNA or gDNA that served as material.

Germline CDR1 KGHDR, CDR2 SFDVKD. This CDR3 is built from 13 residues. With 4 bases removed from V and 3 bases from J, the gap between germline ends came to 6 bases. Per the original methods: Using reference gene primer amplification, nucleated cell counts were estimated. TCRdb keeps only in-frame clones here, not all; method: immunoSEQ multiplex PCR. V, J and clone size reflect that table, while D and trimming were determined from the DNA. The profile shows about 280,000 clones, more than 75% of them singletons. Sequencing input: peripheral blood. V is TRBV24-1 and J is TRBJ1-3; D is unresolved. This clonotype originated in a man between 40 and 49 years old with active or convalescent COVID-19. The CDR3 loop is CATSDGNGNTIYF. CDR3 sequence (DNA): TGTGCCACCAGTGACGGGAATGGAAACACCATATATTTT.